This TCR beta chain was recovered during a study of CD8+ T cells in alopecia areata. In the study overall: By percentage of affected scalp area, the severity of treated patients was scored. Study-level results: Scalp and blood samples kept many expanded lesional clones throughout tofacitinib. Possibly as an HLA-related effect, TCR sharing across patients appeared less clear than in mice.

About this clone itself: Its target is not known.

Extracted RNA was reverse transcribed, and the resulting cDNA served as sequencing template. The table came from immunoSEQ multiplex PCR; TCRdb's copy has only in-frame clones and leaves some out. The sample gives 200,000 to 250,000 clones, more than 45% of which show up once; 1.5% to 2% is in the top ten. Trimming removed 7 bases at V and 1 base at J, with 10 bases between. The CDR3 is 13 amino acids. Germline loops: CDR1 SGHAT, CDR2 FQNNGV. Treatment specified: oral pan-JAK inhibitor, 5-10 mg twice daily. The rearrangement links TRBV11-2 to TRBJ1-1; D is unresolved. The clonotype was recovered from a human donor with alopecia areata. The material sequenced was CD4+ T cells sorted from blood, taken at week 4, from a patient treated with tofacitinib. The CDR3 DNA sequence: TGTGCCAGCACCACTGGCCAGAACACTGAAGCTTTCTTT. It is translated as CASTTGQNTEAFF. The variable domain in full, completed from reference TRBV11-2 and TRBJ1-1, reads EAGVAQSPRYKIIEKRQSVAFWCNPISGHATLYWYQQILGQGPKLLIQFQNNGVVDDSQLPKDRFSAERLKGVDSTLKIQPAKLEDSAVYLCASTTGQNTEAFFGQGTRLTVV.